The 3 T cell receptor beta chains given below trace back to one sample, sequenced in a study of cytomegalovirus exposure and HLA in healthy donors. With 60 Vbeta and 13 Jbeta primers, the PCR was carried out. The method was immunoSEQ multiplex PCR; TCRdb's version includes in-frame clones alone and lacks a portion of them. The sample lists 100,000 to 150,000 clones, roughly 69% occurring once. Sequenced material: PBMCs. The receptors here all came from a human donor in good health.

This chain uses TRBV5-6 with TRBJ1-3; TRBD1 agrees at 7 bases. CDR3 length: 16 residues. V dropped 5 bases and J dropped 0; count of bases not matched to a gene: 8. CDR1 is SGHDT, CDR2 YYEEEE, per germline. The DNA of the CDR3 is TGTGCCAGCAGACTCACAGGGGTAGACTCTGGAAACACCATATATTTT. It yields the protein CASRLTGVDSGNTIYF.

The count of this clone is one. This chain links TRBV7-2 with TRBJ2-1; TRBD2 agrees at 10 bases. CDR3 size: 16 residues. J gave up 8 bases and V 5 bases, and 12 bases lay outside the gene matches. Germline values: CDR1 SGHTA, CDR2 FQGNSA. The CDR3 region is CASSPSSASGSYEQFF. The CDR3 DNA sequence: TGTGCCAGCAGCCCATCATCGGCTAGCGGGAGCTATGAGCAGTTCTTC.

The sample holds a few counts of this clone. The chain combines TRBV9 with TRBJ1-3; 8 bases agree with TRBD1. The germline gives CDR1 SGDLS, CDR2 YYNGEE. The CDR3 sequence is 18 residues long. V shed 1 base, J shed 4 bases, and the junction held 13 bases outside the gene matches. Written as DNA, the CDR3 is TGTGCCAGCAGCGTAATGGGACAGGTCCCCTTCCCCGGAAACACCATATATTTT. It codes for CASSVMGQVPFPGNTIYF.